The following is a TCR beta chain sequence with its context. No antigen is known for it. The data were taken from a study of beta chain features in type 1 diabetes. CDR1 is PRHDT, CDR2 FYEKMQ, per germline (reference sequence). After removal of 4 bases from V and 2 bases from J, the junction contained 8 bases not matched to a gene. The CDR3 spans 19 residues. Sorting with CD45RO/CCR7/CD25/CD127/CD95/CD27 yielded naive, central memory, regulatory and stem-like memory CD4+ cells. Notes on the study in general: Fewer junction insertions and more nucleotide deletions appeared in type 1 diabetes patients.

Expressed TCRB transcripts got sequenced, as all isolated RNA was reverse transcribed. Clones were sequenced by immunoSEQ multiplex PCR, and TCRdb holds only the in-frame ones, with some missing. The data show 250,000 to 350,000 clones, 12% to 15% seen once. The chain has TRBV13 and TRBJ2-1; 16 nucleotides align to TRBD2. Sequencing input: central memory CD4+ T cells from blood. The receptor's source is a man in his thirties or forties in good health. CDR3 sequence reads: CASSYPGLAGGRPYNEQFF. The CDR3 DNA sequence: TGTGCCAGCAGCTACCCGGGACTAGCGGGAGGGCGGCCCTACAATGAGCAGTTCTTC.